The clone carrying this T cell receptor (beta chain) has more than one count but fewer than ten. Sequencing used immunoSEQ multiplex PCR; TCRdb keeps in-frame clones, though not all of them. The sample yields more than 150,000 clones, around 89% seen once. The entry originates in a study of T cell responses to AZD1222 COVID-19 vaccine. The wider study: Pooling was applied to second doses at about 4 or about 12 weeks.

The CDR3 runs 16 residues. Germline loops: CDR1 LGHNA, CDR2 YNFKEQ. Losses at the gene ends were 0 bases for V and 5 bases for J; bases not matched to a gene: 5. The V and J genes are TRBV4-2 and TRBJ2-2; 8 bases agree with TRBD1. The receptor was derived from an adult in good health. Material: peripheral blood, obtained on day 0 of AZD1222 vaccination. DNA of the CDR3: TGTGCCAGCAGCCAAGATGTCCAGGGGGCAACCGGGGAGCTGTTTTTT. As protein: CASSQDVQGATGELFF.